Listed below are T cell receptor beta chains from one sample, sequenced in a study of early T cells in non-severe SARS-CoV-2 infection. TCRdb processed the 5' RACE reads anew with MiXCR; each CDR3 protein has one entry. The data show 100,000 to 150,000 distinct CDR3 sequences, 15% seen once. Sequenced material: whole blood. Receptor source: an adult who was a healthcare worker with PCR-confirmed SARS-CoV-2 infection or an uninfected control (not recorded which). Both conserved end residues are part of each CDR3. D genes are given only for firm matches. For some rows the clone size is stated as once, few or many, or as a class when expanded; others skip it.

j_call,v_call,d_call,clone_size,cdr3_aa,cdr3_nt
TRBJ2-7,TRBV5-4,NA,many,CASSRDTTYEQYF,TGTGCCAGCAGCCGGGACACCACCTACGAGCAGTACTTC
TRBJ1-5,TRBV7-9,NA,NA,CASSFEANQPQHF,TGTGCCAGCAGCTTCGAAGCAAATCAGCCCCAGCATTTT
TRBJ2-3,TRBV11-2,NA,many,CASSLRFRDPRDTQYF,TGTGCCAGCAGCTTAAGATTCCGAGACCCGAGGGATACGCAGTATTTT
TRBJ1-6,TRBV28,NA,few,CASRVSSPSPLHF,TGTGCCAGCCGGGTTTCAAGTCCTTCACCCCTCCACTTT
TRBJ1-1,TRBV7-9,NA,NA,CASSQEVRGTEAFF,TGTGCCAGCAGCCAGGAGGTTAGGGGGACTGAAGCTTTCTTT
TRBJ1-2,TRBV2,NA,NA,CASSEVRPDYGYTF,TGTGCCAGCAGTGAAGTACGCCCAGACTATGGCTACACCTTC
TRBJ1-2,TRBV29-1,NA,few,CSSLEGRGYTF,TGCAGCTCCCTCGAGGGACGTGGCTACACCTTC
TRBJ1-1,TRBV5-1,TRBD1,NA,CASSSGTTGSRTEAFF,TGCGCCAGCAGCTCGGGGACGACAGGGTCTCGCACTGAAGCTTTCTTT
TRBJ2-7,TRBV6-5,TRBD2,few,CASSYSLAGYKYF,TGTGCCAGCAGTTACTCTCTAGCGGGGTACAAGTACTTC
TRBJ2-7,TRBV21-1,NA,NA,CASSKVRGTYEQYF,TGTGCCAGCAGCAAAGTGCGGGGGACCTACGAGCAGTACTTC
TRBJ1-1,TRBV4-1,TRBD1,NA,CASSLPYPGQGTEAFF,TGCGCCAGCAGCTTACCATACCCGGGACAGGGCACTGAAGCTTTCTTT
TRBJ1-2,TRBV12-3/TRBV12-4,TRBD1,NA,CASSTPTGGATYGYTF,TGTGCCAGCAGCACTCCCACAGGGGGCGCGACTTATGGCTACACCTTC
TRBJ2-2,TRBV3-1,NA,many,CASSHVQGTGELFF,TGTGCCAGCAGCCATGTTCAGGGGACCGGGGAGCTGTTTTTT
TRBJ1-1,TRBV2,NA,NA,CASNWGGEAFF,TGTGCCAGCAATTGGGGTGGTGAAGCTTTCTTT
TRBJ2-2,TRBV20-1,NA,NA,CSARRFESGELFF,TGCAGTGCTAGGCGTTTTGAGTCCGGGGAGCTGTTTTTT
TRBJ2-5,TRBV11-2,NA,few,CASRSTGIIQETQYF,TGTGCCAGCAGGTCAACAGGGATTATCCAAGAGACCCAGTACTTC
TRBJ2-1,TRBV7-2,NA,few,CASSSTRNNEQFF,TGTGCCAGCAGCTCCACTAGAAACAATGAGCAGTTCTTC
TRBJ1-2,TRBV20-1,NA,few,CSARDLGRGPYGYTF,TGCAGTGCTAGAGATTTGGGGAGGGGCCCCTATGGCTACACCTTC
TRBJ1-6,TRBV6-1,TRBD1,NA,CAIGDSSYNSPLHF,TGTGCCATTGGGGACAGCAGCTATAATTCACCCCTCCACTTT
TRBJ1-5,TRBV5-5,NA,many,CASSYGTVPNQPQHF,TGTGCCAGCAGCTACGGGACTGTGCCTAATCAGCCCCAGCATTTT
TRBJ1-1,TRBV29-1,NA,few,CSVEGGQTNTEAFF,TGCAGCGTTGAAGGCGGACAGACCAACACTGAAGCTTTCTTT
TRBJ2-3,TRBV11-2,NA,many,CASSPQVASTDTQYF,TGTGCCAGCAGCCCTCAGGTCGCTAGCACAGATACGCAGTATTTT
TRBJ1-2,TRBV19,TRBD1,NA,CASEPGTGAGYTF,TGTGCCAGTGAACCCGGGACAGGGGCCGGCTACACCTTC
TRBJ2-7,TRBV10-1,TRBD2,many,CASRKGLASYEQYF,TGCGCCAGCCGTAAGGGACTAGCGAGCTACGAGCAGTACTTC
TRBJ2-7,TRBV7-9,NA,few,CASSSGKASYEQYF,TGTGCCAGCAGCTCAGGGAAAGCATCCTACGAGCAGTACTTC
TRBJ2-1,TRBV11-2,TRBD1,few,CASSLDRGTGYSYNEQFF,TGTGCCAGCAGCTTAGATCGGGGGACAGGATATTCCTACAATGAGCAGTTCTTC
TRBJ1-1,TRBV18,NA,few,CASSPRSTEAFF,TGTGCCAGCTCACCTCGGAGCACTGAAGCTTTCTTT
TRBJ2-2,TRBV3-1,TRBD1,NA,CASGQGPTGELFF,TGTGCCAGCGGACAGGGACCCACCGGGGAGCTGTTTTTT
TRBJ1-1,TRBV20-1,NA,NA,CSAQRGADTEAFF,TGCAGTGCTCAGCGCGGGGCAGATACTGAAGCTTTCTTT
TRBJ1-2,TRBV6-5,NA,few,CASSLSGDYGYTF,TGTGCCAGCAGTTTGTCGGGCGACTATGGCTACACCTTC
TRBJ2-7,TRBV7-2,NA,NA,CASSLAGAAYEQYF,TGTGCCAGCAGCTTAGCCGGGGCAGCCTACGAGCAGTACTTC
TRBJ2-3,TRBV7-3,TRBD2,NA,CASSGRGLPTDTQYF,TGTGCCAGCAGCGGAAGGGGACTACCCACAGATACGCAGTATTTT
TRBJ2-2,TRBV19,TRBD1,NA,CASSIGQVVNTGELFF,TGTGCCAGTAGTATCGGACAGGTCGTTAACACCGGGGAGCTGTTTTTT
TRBJ2-2,TRBV6-6,NA,NA,CVSSWMTANTGELFF,TGTGTCAGCAGTTGGATGACCGCGAACACCGGGGAGCTGTTTTTT
TRBJ2-2,TRBV30,NA,NA,CAWSMNPNTGELFF,TGTGCCTGGAGTATGAACCCGAACACCGGGGAGCTGTTTTTT
TRBJ2-3,TRBV29-1,NA,NA,CSVRRDTQYF,TGCAGCGTTCGGAGAGATACGCAGTATTTT
TRBJ1-5,TRBV15,NA,NA,CATSRDRNQPQHF,TGTGCCACCAGCAGAGACAGGAATCAGCCCCAGCATTTT